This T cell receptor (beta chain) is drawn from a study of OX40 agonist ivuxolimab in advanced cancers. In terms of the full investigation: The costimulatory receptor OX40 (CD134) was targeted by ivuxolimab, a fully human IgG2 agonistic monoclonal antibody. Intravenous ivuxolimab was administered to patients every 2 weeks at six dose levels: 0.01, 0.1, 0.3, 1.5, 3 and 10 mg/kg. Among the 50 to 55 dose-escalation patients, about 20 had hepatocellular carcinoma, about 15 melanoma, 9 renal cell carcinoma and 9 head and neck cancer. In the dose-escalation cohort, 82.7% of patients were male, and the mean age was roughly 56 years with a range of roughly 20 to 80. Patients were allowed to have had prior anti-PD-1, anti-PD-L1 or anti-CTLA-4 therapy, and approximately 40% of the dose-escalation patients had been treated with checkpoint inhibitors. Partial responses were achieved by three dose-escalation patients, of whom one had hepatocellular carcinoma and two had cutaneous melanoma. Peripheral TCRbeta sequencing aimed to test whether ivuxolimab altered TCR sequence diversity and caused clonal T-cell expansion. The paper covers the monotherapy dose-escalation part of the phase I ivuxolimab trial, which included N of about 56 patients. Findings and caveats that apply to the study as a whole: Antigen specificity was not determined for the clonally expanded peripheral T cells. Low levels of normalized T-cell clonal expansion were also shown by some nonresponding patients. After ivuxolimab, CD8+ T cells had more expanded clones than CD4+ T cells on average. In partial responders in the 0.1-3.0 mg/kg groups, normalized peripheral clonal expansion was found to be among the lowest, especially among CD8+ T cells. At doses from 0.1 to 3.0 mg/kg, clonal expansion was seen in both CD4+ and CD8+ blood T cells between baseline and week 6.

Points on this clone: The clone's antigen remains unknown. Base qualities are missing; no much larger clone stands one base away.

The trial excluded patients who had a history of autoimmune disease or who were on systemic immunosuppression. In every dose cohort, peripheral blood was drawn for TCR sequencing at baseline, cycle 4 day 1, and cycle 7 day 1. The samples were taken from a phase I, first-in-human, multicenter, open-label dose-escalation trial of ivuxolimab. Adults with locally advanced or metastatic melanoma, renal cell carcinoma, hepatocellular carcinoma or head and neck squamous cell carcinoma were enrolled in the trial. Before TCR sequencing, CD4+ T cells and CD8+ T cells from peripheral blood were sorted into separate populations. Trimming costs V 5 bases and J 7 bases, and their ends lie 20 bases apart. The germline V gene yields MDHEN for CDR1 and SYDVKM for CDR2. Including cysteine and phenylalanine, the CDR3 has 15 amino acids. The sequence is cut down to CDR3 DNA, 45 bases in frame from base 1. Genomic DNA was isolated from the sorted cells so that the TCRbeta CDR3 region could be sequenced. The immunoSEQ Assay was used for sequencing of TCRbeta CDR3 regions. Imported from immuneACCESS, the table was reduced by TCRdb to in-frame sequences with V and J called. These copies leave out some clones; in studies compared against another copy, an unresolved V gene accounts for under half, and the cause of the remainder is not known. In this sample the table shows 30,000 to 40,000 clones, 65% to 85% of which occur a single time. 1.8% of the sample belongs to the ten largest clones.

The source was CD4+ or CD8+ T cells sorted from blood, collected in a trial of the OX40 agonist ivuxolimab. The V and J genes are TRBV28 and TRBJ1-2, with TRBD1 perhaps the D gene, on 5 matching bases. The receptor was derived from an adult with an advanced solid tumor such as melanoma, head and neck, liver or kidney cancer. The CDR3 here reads CASSPHIPQGGGYTF. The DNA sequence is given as TGTGCCAGCAGTCCCCATATCCCCCAGGGAGGTGGCTACACCTTC.